These 19 T cell receptor beta chains originate from one sample sequenced in a study of blood T cell repertoires in COVID-19. Sequencing used immunoSEQ multiplex PCR; TCRdb keeps in-frame clones, though not all of them. The profile covers hundreds of thousands of clones, with 86% appearing a single time and about 1.5% taken by the ten largest. Specimen: peripheral blood. The receptors come from a woman in her 30s with active or convalescent COVID-19.

This clone was detected once. The chain joins TRBV24-1 to TRBJ2-1, with a weak D call TRBD1 (5 bases). The CDR3 is 13 residues long. Per the germline V gene, CDR1 is KGHDR and CDR2 is SFDVKD. Deletions cut 5 bases from V and 3 bases from J, with 7 bases between. This CDR3 is CATSADSYNEQFF. CDR3 nucleotides: TGTGCCACCAGTGCAGACAGCTACAATGAGCAGTTCTTC.

The rearrangement uses TRBV4-2 and TRBJ1-2; D is perhaps TRBD1 (5 bases). The CDR3 is made up of 14 amino acids. The V end was cut by 0 bases, the J end by 5 bases, with 10 bases between. CDR1 and CDR2 from the germline V gene are LGHNA and YNFKEQ. The CDR3 protein is CASSQDGGAYGYTF. The DNA of the CDR3 is TGTGCCAGCAGCCAAGATGGAGGGGCGTATGGCTACACCTTC.

The chain recombines TRBV19 with TRBJ1-2; TRBD1 aligns across 9 bases. This CDR3 is built from 18 residues. With V trimmed by 6 bases and J by 5 bases, 19 bases remained unmatched. The germline gives CDR1 LNHDA, CDR2 SQIVND (reference sequence). CDR3 sequence: CASSRKIEPGQGVYGYTF. The CDR3 DNA follows: TGTGCCAGTAGCCGGAAAATTGAACCGGGACAGGGCGTATATGGCTACACCTTC.

The genes are TRBV27 and TRBJ2-1; weak D call: TRBD1 (6 bases). Germline CDR1 and CDR2: MNHEY and SMNVEV (reference sequence). V was shortened by 2 bases and J by 6 bases, with 17 bases between the two germline ends. This CDR3 comprises 16 residues. CDR3 sequence reads: CASSLTSGDTINEQFF. Here the CDR3 DNA reads TGTGCCAGCAGTTTAACGTCAGGGGATACGATCAATGAGCAGTTCTTC.

The chain links TRBV6-5 to TRBJ1-5, with D perhaps TRBD1 (5 bases). Trimming removed 6 bases at V and 2 bases at J, with 11 bases between. This CDR3 has 14 amino acids. Germline CDR1 is MNHEY and CDR2 is SVGAGI. The CDR3 DNA follows: TGTGCCAGCAGGCGGGGGGATGGCAATCAGCCCCAGCATTTT. Encoded protein: CASRRGDGNQPQHF.

The rearrangement links TRBV18 to TRBJ2-2; D might be TRBD1 (5 bases). The length of the CDR3 is 14 residues. Germline CDR1 reads KGHSH; CDR2 reads LQKENI. Deletions cut 5 bases from V and 2 bases from J, with 9 bases between. CDR3 protein: CASSGQLNTGELFF. CDR3 DNA sequence: TGTGCCAGCTCAGGACAACTTAACACCGGGGAGCTGTTTTTT.

The chain recombines TRBV5-1 with TRBJ2-2; no firm D call. Trimming shortened V by 3 bases and J by 6 bases, and 6 bases separated the two germline ends. Germline CDR1 and CDR2: SGHRS and YFSETQ. CDR3 size: 12 residues. The CDR3 protein is CASSSDSGELFF. Written as DNA, the CDR3 is TGCGCCAGCAGCTCCGACTCCGGGGAGCTGTTTTTT.

The chain uses TRBV30 and TRBJ1-2; 7 bases are a match to TRBD1. The V gene end was trimmed by 5 bases and the J gene end by 8 bases; junction bases not matched to a gene: 8. CDR3 length equals 12 residues. The germline V gene has CDR1 GTSNPN and CDR2 SVGIG (reference sequence). The CDR3 region is CAWAQGGPGYTF. CDR3 coding DNA: TGTGCCTGGGCCCAGGGGGGCCCGGGCTACACCTTC. Together with reference TRBV30 and TRBJ1-2, the CDR3 gives the full variable domain: SQTIHQWPATLVQPVGSPLSLECTVEGTSNPNLYWYRQAAGRGLQLLFYSVGIGQISSEVPQNLSASRPQDRQFILSSKKLLLSDSGFYLCAWAQGGPGYTFGSGTRLTVV.

A few counts support this clone. The chain employs TRBV6-5 and TRBJ2-5, with D possibly being TRBD1 (6 bases). The CDR3 covers 13 residues. Germline V gene sequence: CDR1 MNHEY, CDR2 SVGAGI. The V end lost 7 bases, the J end lost 0 bases, and 9 bases lay between the germline ends. CDR3 loop: CASKRDNQETQYF. The CDR3 bases are TGTGCCAGCAAACGGGACAACCAAGAGACCCAGTACTTC.

The V gene is TRBV2, the J gene TRBJ2-7, with D tentatively TRBD2 (6 bases). The CDR3 is 16 amino acids. The ends were cut back, 0 bases at V and 9 bases at J, with 21 bases in the middle. CDR1 and CDR2 from the germline V gene are SNHLY and FYNNEI. CDR3 in DNA: TGTGCCAGCAGTGAAGCGCGGGCAGGAGGGAGTTCAGGGCAGTACTTC. Translating it yields CASSEARAGGSSGQYF.

This clone was recorded a few times. This CDR3 reads CASSEATDSGNTIYF. The CDR3 region has the DNA TGTGCCAGCAGTGAAGCGACAGACTCTGGAAACACCATATATTTT. This sequence joins TRBV6-1 and TRBJ1-3, with a possible D match to TRBD1 (5 bases). This CDR3 is 15 amino acids long. Trimming took 0 bases from V and 0 from J, leaving 6 bases between them. Germline assignment: CDR1 MNHNS and CDR2 SASEGT.

The chain joins TRBV11-3 to TRBJ1-1, with TRBD1 identical over 8 bases. The germline V gene has CDR1 SGHNT and CDR2 YENEEA. The V segment lost 5 bases and the J segment 3 bases; nucleotides outside the gene matches: 11. CDR3 size: 16 residues. Here the CDR3 reads CASSNKTGGAYTEAFF. The CDR3 nucleotides read TGTGCCAGCAGCAATAAAACAGGGGGAGCGTACACTGAAGCTTTCTTT.

The chain uses TRBV7-9 and TRBJ2-1, with D possibly TRBD2 on 6 matching bases. Looked up from germline, CDR1 is SEHNR and CDR2 is FQNEAQ (reference sequence). V lost 4 bases, J lost 0 bases, and 19 bases lay in between. CDR3 size: 18 residues. CDR3 loop: CASSSTLGGPSSYNEQFF. The CDR3 DNA reads as TGTGCCAGCAGCTCGACCTTGGGGGGACCCAGCTCCTACAATGAGCAGTTCTTC. The full variable domain, its missing parts supplied by reference TRBV7-9 and TRBJ2-1, is DTGVSQNPRHKITKRGQNVTFRCDPISEHNRLYWYRQTLGQGPEFLTYFQNEAQLEKSRLLSDRFSAERPKGSFSTLEIQRTEQGDSAMYLCASSSTLGGPSSYNEQFFGPGTRLTVL.

This chain connects TRBV6-4 to TRBJ2-3, with D perhaps matching TRBD2 (6 bases). V was trimmed by 3 bases and J by 3 bases, leaving 10 bases between them. The CDR3 runs 14 residues. The germline CDR1 and CDR2 sequences are MRHNA and SNTAGT. The CDR3 coding sequence is TGTGCCAGCAGTGAGTCTAGCGAAACAGATACGCAGTATTTT. Translation gives CASSESSETDTQYF.

V is TRBV5-6 and J is TRBJ1-1; weak D call: TRBD1 (5 bases). CDR3 length: 15 amino acids. Trimming took off 1 base at V and 1 base at J, with 11 bases between the two ends. Germline V gene sequence: CDR1 SGHDT, CDR2 YYEEEE. This CDR3 is CASSLLGRGNTEAFF. The DNA for the CDR3 is TGTGCCAGCAGCTTGCTGGGGCGGGGGAACACTGAAGCTTTCTTT.

This clone was observed a handful of times. The genes are TRBV6-5 and TRBJ2-7; D is perhaps TRBD1 (6 bases). Germline CDR1 and CDR2: MNHEY and SVGAGI. This CDR3 region has 12 residues. The V gene lost 6 bases and the J gene lost 1 base, with 7 bases spanning the gap. As DNA, the CDR3 is TGTGCCAGCAGGGACAGATCCTACGAGCAGTACTTC. Residues: CASRDRSYEQYF.

The CDR3 sequence is CASKDRGPQAQETQYF. Here the CDR3 DNA reads TGTGCCAGCAAGGACAGGGGACCGCAGGCCCAAGAGACCCAGTACTTC. The chain couples TRBV6-6 to TRBJ2-5; 9 nucleotides line up with TRBD1. J gave up 1 base and V 7 bases, and 10 bases lay outside the gene matches. The CDR3 loop spans 16 amino acids. Germline CDR1 MNHNY, CDR2 SVGAGI (reference sequence).

This rearrangement joins TRBV29-1 to TRBJ2-7; 11 nucleotides line up with TRBD1. The germline V gene encodes CDR1 SQVTM and CDR2 ANQGSEA. This CDR3 is 13 amino acids long. V lost 6 bases, J lost 5 bases, and 6 bases stayed unmatched. DNA of the CDR3: TGCAGCGTGAGGACAGGGGGCTACGACGAGCAGTACTTC. Residues: CSVRTGGYDEQYF.

The gene calls are TRBV10-3 and TRBJ1-2, with 9 positions matching TRBD1. CDR3 size: 15 residues. The germline gives CDR1 ENHRY, CDR2 SYGVKD. J gave up 8 bases and V 10 bases, and 17 bases lay outside the gene matches. This chain's CDR3 is CASRDRENPRSGYTF. DNA of the CDR3: TGTGCCAGTCGGGACAGGGAAAACCCGAGAAGCGGCTACACCTTC.